The 23 T cell receptor beta chains reported below all come from one sample, sequenced in a study of blood T cell repertoires in COVID-19 (TCRdb year 2020). Library preparation was by the immunoSEQ multiplex PCR assay. This immuneACCESS table, as held by TCRdb, lists in-frame sequences with V and J called but not all clones. Of the missing ones, under half trace to an unresolved V gene in checked studies; the others have no known cause. The sample has approximately 220,000 clones on record, about four fifths of them singletons. Clones ranked in the top ten supply roughly a tenth of the sample. The sequencing input was peripheral blood. The receptors stem from a woman aged 80 or over with acute or convalescent COVID-19.

The gene calls are TRBV7-2 and TRBJ2-2, with 8 bases aligning to TRBD1. Germline V gene sequence: CDR1 SGHTA, CDR2 FQGNSA. Trimming removed 2 bases from V and 1 base from J; junction bases left unmatched: 9. This CDR3 has 18 amino acids. The CDR3 nucleotides are TGTGCCAGCAGCTTACAGCGAAGAGGGACAGGGAACACCGGGGAGCTGTTTTTT. Translated: CASSLQRRGTGNTGELFF.

The rearrangement uses TRBV6-1 and TRBJ1-4; TRBD1 might be the D (6 bases). The CDR3 is 15 residues long. Germline CDR1 reads MNHNS; CDR2 reads SASEGT. Trimming left V 3 bases short and J 5 bases short, with 13 bases between. The CDR3: CASSDPNQGNEKLFF. In nucleotides, the CDR3 is TGTGCCAGCAGTGACCCTAACCAGGGGAATGAAAAACTGTTTTTT.

The V and J genes are TRBV6-2 or TRBV6-3 and TRBJ1-1; 8 bases fit TRBD1. There are 18 residues in the CDR3. J was trimmed by 1 base and V by 2 bases; bases with no gene match: 12. Germline V gene lookup returns CDR1 MNHEY and CDR2 SVGEGT. CDR3 region: CASSYRGQGWLGNTEAFF. As DNA, the CDR3 is TGTGCCAGCAGTTACCGAGGACAGGGCTGGTTGGGGAACACTGAAGCTTTCTTT.

The chain has TRBV2 and TRBJ1-2; no definite D call. V was cut by 6 bases and J by 8 bases, with 16 bases left in between. The CDR3 spans 13 residues. Germline V gene data show CDR1 as SNHLY and CDR2 as FYNNEI. The CDR3 sequence is CASSGTRDNGYTF. DNA of the CDR3: TGTGCCAGCAGCGGAACCCGTGACAACGGCTACACCTTC.

This sequence joins TRBV15 and TRBJ1-6; weak D call: TRBD1 (6 bases). The CDR3 is 18 residues long. CDR1 and CDR2 from the germline V gene are LNHNV and YYDKDF (reference sequence). V was trimmed by 0 bases and J by 2 bases, leaving 14 bases between them. The CDR3 nucleotides read TGTGCCACCAGCAGAGATCGGGGGGGGGCGACCTATAATTCACCCCTCCACTTT. It encodes CATSRDRGGATYNSPLHF.

The V call is TRBV3-1 (or the pseudogene TRBV3-2), the J call TRBJ2-1; 7 bases match TRBD1. The V and J ends lost 5 bases and 4 bases, in that order; junction bases with no gene match: 5. Germline CDR1 reads LGHDT; CDR2 reads YNNKEL (reference sequence). The CDR3 consists of 14 residues. The CDR3 loop reads CASSTRQGYNEQFF. The CDR3 DNA sequence: TGTGCCAGCAGCACCCGACAGGGTTACAATGAGCAGTTCTTC.

The chain joins TRBV5-8 to TRBJ1-1; 12 positions agree with TRBD1. This CDR3 spans 17 amino acids. The V gene's germline CDR1 is SGHTS and CDR2 YDEGEE. V trimming: 1 base; J trimming: 0 bases; junction bases outside the gene matches: 4. CDR3 protein: CASSLRGQGALNTEAFF. The DNA for the CDR3 is TGTGCCAGCAGCTTGCGGGGACAGGGGGCCCTGAACACTGAAGCTTTCTTT.

This chain joins TRBV3-1 (or the pseudogene TRBV3-2) and TRBJ2-1; D may be TRBD2 (6 bases). The V and J ends lost 10 bases and 9 bases respectively, with 16 bases between them. The CDR3 loop spans 12 amino acids. CDR1 and CDR2 (germline): LGHDT, YNNKEL (reference sequence). The CDR3 loop is CAIGTPGSEQFF. CDR3 DNA: TGTGCCATCGGGACTCCGGGGAGTGAGCAGTTCTTC.

This chain connects TRBV5-1 to TRBJ2-2, with 16 bases fitting TRBD2. The CDR3 is made up of 17 amino acids. CDR1 and CDR2 (germline): SGHRS, YFSETQ. The V gene end was trimmed by 4 bases and the J gene end by 7 bases; junction bases not matched to a gene: 7. The CDR3 region has the DNA TGCGCCAGCAGCCCGACCGGGACTAGCGGGAGGGGCGGGGAGCTGTTTTTT. This translates into CASSPTGTSGRGGELFF.

This chain uses TRBV11-2 with TRBJ1-3; 7 nucleotides agree with TRBD1. Germline loops: CDR1 SGHAT, CDR2 FQNNGV. CDR3 length: 15 amino acids. V gave up 5 bases and J gave up 2 bases; unmatched junction bases: 6. CDR3 region: CASSLTGETGNTIYF. The CDR3 region has the DNA TGTGCCAGCAGCCTCACAGGGGAGACTGGAAACACCATATATTTT. Using reference TRBV11-2 and TRBJ1-3 for the parts outside the CDR3, the full variable domain is EAGVAQSPRYKIIEKRQSVAFWCNPISGHATLYWYQQILGQGPKLLIQFQNNGVVDDSQLPKDRFSAERLKGVDSTLKIQPAKLEDSAVYLCASSLTGETGNTIYFGEGSWLTVV.

In this sample, this clone turned up a few times. The chain couples TRBV5-6 to TRBJ1-3; tentatively, D is TRBD1 (5 bases). CDR3 length: 16 amino acids. Deletions cut 4 bases from V and 0 bases from J, with 14 bases between. Per germline, CDR1 SGHDT and CDR2 YYEEEE. This CDR3 reads CASSPDSGFSGNTIYF. The CDR3 bases are TGTGCCAGCAGCCCCGACAGCGGGTTCTCTGGAAACACCATATATTTT.

The gene calls are TRBV7-2 and TRBJ2-1, with unresolved D. V was trimmed by 7 bases and J by 4 bases, leaving 14 bases between them. CDR1 and CDR2 from the germline V gene are SGHTA and FQGNSA. The CDR3 has 14 residues. The CDR3 is CASIPRIGYNEQFF. In DNA form, the CDR3 reads TGTGCCAGCATCCCTAGGATCGGGTACAATGAGCAGTTCTTC.

The V and J genes are TRBV5-1 and TRBJ2-5, with D tentatively TRBD1 (5 bases). V was cut by 3 bases and J by 2 bases, with 14 bases left in between. The CDR3 sequence is 15 residues long. In germline, CDR1 is SGHRS, CDR2 YFSETQ. CDR3 protein: CASSYGRTQQETQYF. CDR3 DNA: TGCGCCAGCAGCTACGGACGGACACAACAAGAGACCCAGTACTTC.

The CDR3, as DNA: TGTGCCAGCAGCTTAAGTGTCGCGGGGGGCACAGATACGCAGTATTTT. This encodes CASSLSVAGGTDTQYF. The chain links TRBV7-3 to TRBJ2-3; 7 positions match TRBD2. CDR1 is SGHTA, CDR2 FQGTGA, per germline. The CDR3 totals 16 residues. Trimming at V came to 1 base and at J to 1 base, leaving 5 bases not matched to a gene.

This chain joins TRBV27 and TRBJ1-1, with TRBD1 as a possible D gene (6 bases). Germline V gives CDR1 MNHEY, CDR2 SMNVEV (reference sequence). The V end lost 3 bases, the J end lost 5 bases, and 10 bases lay between the germline ends. CDR3 length equals 13 residues. The CDR3 nucleotides read TGTGCCAGCAGTTTGCGACAGGAGACTGAAGCTTTCTTT. Translation: CASSLRQETEAFF.

The chain uses TRBV5-1 and TRBJ2-3, with 12 positions matching TRBD1. The CDR3 contains 16 residues. Trimming took 4 bases from V and 2 from J; bases not matched to a gene: 5. Per germline, CDR1 SGHRS and CDR2 YFSETQ. The DNA for the CDR3 is TGCGCCAGCAGCCAAACGGGACAGGGGGCCACAGATACGCAGTATTTT. Its protein is CASSQTGQGATDTQYF.

V gene TRBV28 combines with J gene TRBJ1-2; 8 bases match TRBD1. The V gene end was trimmed by 4 bases and the J gene end by 2 bases; junction bases not matched to a gene: 9. The germline gives CDR1 MDHEN, CDR2 SYDVKM. The CDR3 is 16 residues long. CDR3 nucleotides: TGTGCCAGCAGTTCCCCTCCGGGACAGGTCAACTATGGCTACACCTTC. Translated, it gives CASSSPPGQVNYGYTF.

The chain uses TRBV6-6 and TRBJ1-1; 8 bases fit TRBD1. The CDR3 length is 13 residues. The germline CDR1 and CDR2 sequences are MNHNY and SVGAGI (reference sequence). J lost 4 bases, V lost 4 bases, and 2 bases had no gene match. This CDR3 is CASSSTGGTEAFF. CDR3 nucleotides: TGTGCCAGCAGTTCCACAGGGGGCACTGAAGCTTTCTTT.

This clone was counted only a few times. The gene calls are TRBV5-5 and TRBJ1-1; D perhaps matches TRBD1 (5 bases). The CDR3 covers 16 residues. Per germline, CDR1 SGHKS and CDR2 YYEKEE (reference sequence). Between the trimmed V and J ends, which lost 7 bases and 1 base, there was a span of 20 bases. CDR3 region: CASRGGAFSQNTEAFF. The CDR3 DNA sequence: TGTGCCAGCCGAGGAGGGGCTTTTTCTCAGAACACTGAAGCTTTCTTT.

The chain links TRBV2 to TRBJ2-1; 11 bases align to TRBD2. V lost 5 bases, J lost 1 base, and 1 base stayed unmatched. The germline V gene has CDR1 SNHLY and CDR2 FYNNEI. The CDR3 totals 15 residues. The CDR3 loop is CASSLAGGSYNEQFF. CDR3 nucleotides: TGTGCCAGCAGTTTAGCGGGAGGGTCCTACAATGAGCAGTTCTTC.

Here the CDR3 reads CASSLTYQSGFSEKLFF. The DNA of the CDR3 is TGTGCCAGCAGCTTAACCTATCAAAGCGGGTTCTCTGAAAAACTGTTTTTT. V is TRBV7-2 and J is TRBJ1-4; D is uncertain. The germline gives CDR1 SGHTA, CDR2 FQGNSA. Between the trimmed V and J ends, which lost 2 bases and 7 bases, there was a span of 20 bases. The CDR3 loop spans 17 amino acids. The variable domain in full, completed from reference TRBV7-2 and TRBJ1-4, reads GAGVSQSPSNKVTEKGKDVELRCDPISGHTALYWYRQSLGQGLEFLIYFQGNSAPDKSGLPSDRFSAERTGGSVSTLTIQRTQQEDSAVYLCASSLTYQSGFSEKLFFGSGTQLSVL.

This clone was observed once. The V gene is TRBV28, the J gene TRBJ1-4; 10 bases are shared with TRBD1. Trimming took 2 bases from V and 8 from J; bases not matched to a gene: 5. CDR1 and CDR2 from the germline V gene are MDHEN and SYDVKM. This CDR3 is 15 amino acids long. CDR3 nucleotide sequence: TGTGCCAGCAGTTTACCCGGGACAGGGGAGGAAAAACTGTTTTTT. It encodes CASSLPGTGEEKLFF.

V and J are TRBV24-1 and TRBJ2-5; D remains unclear. V gave up 4 bases and J gave up 5 bases, with 7 bases separating them. This CDR3 spans 12 amino acids. CDR1 is KGHDR and CDR2 is SFDVKD in the germline V gene. The CDR3 nucleotides are TGTGCCACCAGTGACCCCAGGGAGACCCAGTACTTC. Amino acids: CATSDPRETQYF.